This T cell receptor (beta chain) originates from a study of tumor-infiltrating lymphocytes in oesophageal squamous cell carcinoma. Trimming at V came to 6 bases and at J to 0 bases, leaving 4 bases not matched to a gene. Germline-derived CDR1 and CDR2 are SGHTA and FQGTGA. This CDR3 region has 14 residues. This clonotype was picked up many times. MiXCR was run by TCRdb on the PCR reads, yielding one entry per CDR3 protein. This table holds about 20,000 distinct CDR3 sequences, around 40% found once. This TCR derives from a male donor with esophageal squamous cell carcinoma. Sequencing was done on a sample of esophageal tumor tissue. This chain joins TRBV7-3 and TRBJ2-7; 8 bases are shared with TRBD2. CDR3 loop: CASRPSGGSYEQYF. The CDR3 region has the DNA TGTGCCAGCAGACCCAGCGGGGGCTCCTACGAGCAGTACTTC.